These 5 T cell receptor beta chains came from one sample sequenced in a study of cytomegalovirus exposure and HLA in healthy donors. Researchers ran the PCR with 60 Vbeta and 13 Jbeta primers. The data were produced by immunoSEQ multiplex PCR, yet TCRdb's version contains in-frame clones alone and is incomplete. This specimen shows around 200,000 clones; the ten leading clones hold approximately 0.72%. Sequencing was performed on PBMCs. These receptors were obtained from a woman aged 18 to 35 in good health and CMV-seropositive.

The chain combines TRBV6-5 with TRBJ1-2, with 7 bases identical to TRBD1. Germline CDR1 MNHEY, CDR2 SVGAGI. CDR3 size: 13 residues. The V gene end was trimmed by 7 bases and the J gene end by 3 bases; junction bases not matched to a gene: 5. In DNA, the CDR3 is TGTGCCAGCAAAAGGGGGACAGACTATGGCTACACCTTC. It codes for CASKRGTDYGYTF.

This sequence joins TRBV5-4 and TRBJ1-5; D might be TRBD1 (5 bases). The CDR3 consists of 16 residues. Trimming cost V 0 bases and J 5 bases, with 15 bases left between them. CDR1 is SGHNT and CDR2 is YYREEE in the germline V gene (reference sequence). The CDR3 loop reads CASSLDGGGGDQPQHF. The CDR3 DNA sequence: TGTGCCAGCAGCTTGGACGGCGGGGGGGGAGATCAGCCCCAGCATTTT.

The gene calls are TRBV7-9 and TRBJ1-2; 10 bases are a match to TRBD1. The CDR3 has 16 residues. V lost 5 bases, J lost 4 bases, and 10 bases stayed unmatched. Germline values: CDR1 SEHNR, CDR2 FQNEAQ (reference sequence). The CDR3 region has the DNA TGTGCCAGCAGCCCTAGGACAGGGGGACTAGGCTATGGCTACACCTTC. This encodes CASSPRTGGLGYGYTF.

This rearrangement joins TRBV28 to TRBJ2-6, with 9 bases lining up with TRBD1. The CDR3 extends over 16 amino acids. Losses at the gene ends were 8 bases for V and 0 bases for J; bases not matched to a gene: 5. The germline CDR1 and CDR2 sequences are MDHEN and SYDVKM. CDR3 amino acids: CASGTGTLSGANVLTF. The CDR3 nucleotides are TGTGCCAGCGGGACAGGGACGCTCTCTGGGGCCAACGTCCTGACTTTC.

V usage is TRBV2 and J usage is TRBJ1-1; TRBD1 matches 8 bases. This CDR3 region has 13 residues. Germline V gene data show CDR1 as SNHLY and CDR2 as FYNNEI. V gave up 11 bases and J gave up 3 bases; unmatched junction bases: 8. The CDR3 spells CAGGQGTYTEAFF. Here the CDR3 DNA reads TGTGCCGGCGGACAGGGAACGTACACTGAAGCTTTCTTT.